One T cell receptor (beta chain) is described in this entry. What it binds is not known. The junction differs from germline at one of its ends, possibly a read error. Two rounds of multiplex PCR amplified TCR beta CDR3 from genomic DNA. Round one of PCR was performed, and it used primers specific to each TRBV and TRBJ gene. MiXCR, run by TCRdb on the multiplex PCR reads, gives a single entry per CDR3 protein. Among more than 30,000 distinct CDR3 sequences listed, 42% were seen once. The record originates from a study of prognosis after radiotherapy for stage I lung cancer. In the study overall: Ages of the approximately twelve men and roughly 6 women ranged about 50 to 84 years, median 74.5. General study findings and limits: In patients with versus without metastases, TRBV and TRBJ gene usage reportedly differed.

CDR1 is KGHSH and CDR2 is LQKENI in the germline V gene. This CDR3 has 14 amino acids. The chain employs TRBV18 and TRBJ2-3; D may be TRBD1 (5 bases). The sample was PBMCs, taken before or after stereotactic body radiation therapy (not recorded which). This receptor was identified in a donor aged 50 or older with non-small cell lung cancer. CDR3 DNA: TGTGCCAACTCACCAACGCAGGGTACAGATACGCAGTATTTT. This gives the protein CANSPTQGTDTQYF.